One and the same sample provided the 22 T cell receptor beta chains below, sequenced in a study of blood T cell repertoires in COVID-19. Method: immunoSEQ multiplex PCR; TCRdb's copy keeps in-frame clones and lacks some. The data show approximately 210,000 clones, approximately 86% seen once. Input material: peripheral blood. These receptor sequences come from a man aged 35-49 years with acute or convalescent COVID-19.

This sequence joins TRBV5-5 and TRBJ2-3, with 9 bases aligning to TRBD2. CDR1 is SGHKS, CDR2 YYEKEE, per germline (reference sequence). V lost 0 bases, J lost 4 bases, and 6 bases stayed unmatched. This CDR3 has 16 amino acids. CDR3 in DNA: TGTGCCAGCAGCTTGGTGGGTAGCGGGGGTCCAGATACGCAGTATTTT. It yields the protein CASSLVGSGGPDTQYF. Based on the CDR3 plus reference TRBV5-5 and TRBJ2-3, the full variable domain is DAGVTQSPTHLIKTRGQQVTLRCSPISGHKSVSWYQQVLGQGPQFIFQYYEKEERGRGNFPDRFSARQFPNYSSELNVNALLLGDSALYLCASSLVGSGGPDTQYFGPGTRLTVL.

CDR3 nucleotide sequence: TGTGCCAGCAGCCAAGCGGAGAGCTCCTACAATGAGCAGTTCTTC. It yields the protein CASSQAESSYNEQFF. J is TRBJ2-1 and V is TRBV3-1 (or the pseudogene TRBV3-2); D not certain. Germline V gene data show CDR1 as LGHDT and CDR2 as YNNKEL (reference sequence). Trimming left V 1 base short and J 0 bases short, with 7 bases between. This CDR3 has 15 residues.

CDR3 protein: CASRKVAGGPSTGELFF. The CDR3 DNA follows: TGTGCCAGTAGGAAGGTAGCGGGAGGGCCTAGCACCGGGGAGCTGTTTTTT. The chain joins TRBV19 to TRBJ2-2, with 11 nucleotides matching TRBD2. V was pared by 6 bases and J by 4 bases, with 10 bases of the junction left unmatched. In germline, CDR1 is LNHDA, CDR2 SQIVND (reference sequence). The CDR3 sequence is 17 residues long. Together with reference TRBV19 and TRBJ2-2, the CDR3 gives the full variable domain: DGGITQSPKYLFRKEGQNVTLSCEQNLNHDAMYWYRQDPGQGLRLIYYSQIVNDFQKGDIAEGYSVSREKKESFPLTVTSAQKNPTAFYLCASRKVAGGPSTGELFFGEGSRLTVL.

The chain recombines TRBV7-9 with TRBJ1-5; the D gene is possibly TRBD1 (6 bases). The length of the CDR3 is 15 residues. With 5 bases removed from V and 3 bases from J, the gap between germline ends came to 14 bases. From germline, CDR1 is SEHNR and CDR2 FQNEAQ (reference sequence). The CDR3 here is CASSPVKGHNQPQHF. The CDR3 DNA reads TGTGCCAGCAGCCCGGTTAAGGGACACAATCAGCCCCAGCATTTT.

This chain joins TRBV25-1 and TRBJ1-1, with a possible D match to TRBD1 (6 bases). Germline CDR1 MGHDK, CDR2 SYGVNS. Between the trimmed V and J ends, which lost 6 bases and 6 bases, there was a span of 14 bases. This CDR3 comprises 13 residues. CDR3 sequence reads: CASSRGATSEAFF. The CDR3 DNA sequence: TGTGCCAGCAGCCGGGGGGCGACATCTGAAGCTTTCTTT.

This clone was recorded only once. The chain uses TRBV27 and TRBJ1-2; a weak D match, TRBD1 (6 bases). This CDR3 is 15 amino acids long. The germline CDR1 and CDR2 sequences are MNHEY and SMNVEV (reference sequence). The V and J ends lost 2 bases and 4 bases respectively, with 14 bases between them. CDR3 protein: CASSLRGTQGYGYTF. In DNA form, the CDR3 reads TGTGCCAGCAGTTTAAGGGGGACCCAGGGCTATGGCTACACCTTC.

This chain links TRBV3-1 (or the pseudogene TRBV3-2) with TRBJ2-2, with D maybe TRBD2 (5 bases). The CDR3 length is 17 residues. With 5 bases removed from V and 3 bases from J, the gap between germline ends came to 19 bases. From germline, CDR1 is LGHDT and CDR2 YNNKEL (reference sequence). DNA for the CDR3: TGTGCCAGCAGCTATAACGTAGGCGGGCGGTACACCGGGGAGCTGTTTTTT. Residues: CASSYNVGGRYTGELFF.

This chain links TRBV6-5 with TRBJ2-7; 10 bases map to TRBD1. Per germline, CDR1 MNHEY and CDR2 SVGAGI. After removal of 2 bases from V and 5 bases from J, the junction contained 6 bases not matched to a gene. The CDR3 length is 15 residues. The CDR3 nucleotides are TGTGCCAGCAGTTACGCCGGGACAGGGGAGGACGAGCAGTACTTC. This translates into CASSYAGTGEDEQYF.

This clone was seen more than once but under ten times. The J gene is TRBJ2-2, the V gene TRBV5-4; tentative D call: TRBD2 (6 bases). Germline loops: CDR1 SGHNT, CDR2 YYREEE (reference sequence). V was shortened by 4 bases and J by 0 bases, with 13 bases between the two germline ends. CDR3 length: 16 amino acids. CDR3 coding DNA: TGTGCCAGCAGCGTGGGGGGACTGGCGAACACCGGGGAGCTGTTTTTT. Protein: CASSVGGLANTGELFF.

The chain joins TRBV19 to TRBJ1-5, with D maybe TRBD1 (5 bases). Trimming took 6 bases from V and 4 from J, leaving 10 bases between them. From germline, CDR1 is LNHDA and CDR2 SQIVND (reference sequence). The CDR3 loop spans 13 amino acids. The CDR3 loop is CASRSGWNQPQHF. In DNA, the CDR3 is TGTGCCAGTAGGTCAGGGTGGAATCAGCCCCAGCATTTT.

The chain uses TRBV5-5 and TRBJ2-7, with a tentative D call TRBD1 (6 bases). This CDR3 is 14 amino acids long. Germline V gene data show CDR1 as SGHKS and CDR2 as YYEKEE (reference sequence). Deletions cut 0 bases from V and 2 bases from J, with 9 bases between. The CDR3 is CASSLGTGPYEQYF. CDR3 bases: TGTGCCAGCAGCTTGGGAACAGGGCCCTACGAGCAGTACTTC.

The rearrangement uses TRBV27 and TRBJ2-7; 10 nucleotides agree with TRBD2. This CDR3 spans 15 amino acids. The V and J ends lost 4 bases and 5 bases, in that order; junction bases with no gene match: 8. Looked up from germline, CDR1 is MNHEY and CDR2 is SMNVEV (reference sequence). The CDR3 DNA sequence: TGTGCCAGCAGTTCTCCGGGACTAGCGATGAACGAGCAGTACTTC. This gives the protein CASSSPGLAMNEQYF.

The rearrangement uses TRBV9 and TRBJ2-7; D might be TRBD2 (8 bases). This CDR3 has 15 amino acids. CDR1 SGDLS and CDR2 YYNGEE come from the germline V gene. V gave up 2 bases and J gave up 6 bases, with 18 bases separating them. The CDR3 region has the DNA TGTGCCAGCAGCGTCACAGGGGCCGCGGGGGGCGAGCAGTACTTC. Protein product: CASSVTGAAGGEQYF.

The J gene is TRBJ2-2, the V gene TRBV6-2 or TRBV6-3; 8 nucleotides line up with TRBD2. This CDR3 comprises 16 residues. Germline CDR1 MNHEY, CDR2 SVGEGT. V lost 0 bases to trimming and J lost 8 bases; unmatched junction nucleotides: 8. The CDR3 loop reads CASSYSRLARGGELFF. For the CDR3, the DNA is TGTGCCAGCAGTTACTCGAGACTAGCGAGGGGTGGGGAGCTGTTTTTT.

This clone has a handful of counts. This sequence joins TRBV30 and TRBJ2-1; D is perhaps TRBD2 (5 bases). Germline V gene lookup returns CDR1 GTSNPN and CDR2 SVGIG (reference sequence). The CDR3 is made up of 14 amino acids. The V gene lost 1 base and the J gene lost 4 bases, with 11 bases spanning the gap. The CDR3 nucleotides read TGTGCCTGGAGTGCCCCGACGGGGTACAATGAGCAGTTCTTC. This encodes CAWSAPTGYNEQFF.

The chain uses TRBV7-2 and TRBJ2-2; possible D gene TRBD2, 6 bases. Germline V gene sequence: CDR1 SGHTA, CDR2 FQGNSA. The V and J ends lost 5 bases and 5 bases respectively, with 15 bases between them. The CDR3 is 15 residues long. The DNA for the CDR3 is TGTGCCAGCAGCGCCAGTGTGGGGGGTACCGGGGAGCTGTTTTTT. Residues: CASSASVGGTGELFF.

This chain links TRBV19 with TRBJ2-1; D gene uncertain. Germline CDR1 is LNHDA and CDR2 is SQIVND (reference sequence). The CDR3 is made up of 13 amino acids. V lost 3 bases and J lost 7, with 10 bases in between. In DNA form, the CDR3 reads TGTGCCAGTAGTATTGTCTATTTAAATGAGCAGTTCTTC. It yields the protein CASSIVYLNEQFF.

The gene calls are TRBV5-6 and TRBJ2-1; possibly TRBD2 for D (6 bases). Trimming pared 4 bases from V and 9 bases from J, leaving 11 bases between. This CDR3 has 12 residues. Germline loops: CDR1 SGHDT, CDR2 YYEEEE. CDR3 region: CASSRRLVEQFF. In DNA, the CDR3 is TGTGCCAGCAGCCGTAGACTAGTTGAGCAGTTCTTC.

CDR3 DNA sequence: TGCGCCAGCAGCCCACCGACAGGGGTCTATGGCTACACCTTC. Encoded protein: CASSPPTGVYGYTF. This chain joins TRBV5-1 and TRBJ1-2; 8 bases align to TRBD1. CDR3 length: 14 amino acids. Losses at the gene ends were 4 bases for V and 4 bases for J; bases not matched to a gene: 6. CDR1 and CDR2 (germline): SGHRS, YFSETQ.

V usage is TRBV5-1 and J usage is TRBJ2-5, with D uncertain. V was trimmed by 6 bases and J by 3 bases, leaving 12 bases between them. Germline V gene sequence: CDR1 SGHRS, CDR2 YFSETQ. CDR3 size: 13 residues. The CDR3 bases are TGCGCCAGCATAAACGATGCAGAAGAGACCCAGTACTTC. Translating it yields CASINDAEETQYF. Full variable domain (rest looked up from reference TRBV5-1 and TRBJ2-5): KAGVTQTPRYLIKTRGQQVTLSCSPISGHRSVSWYQQTPGQGLQFLFEYFSETQRNKGNFPGRFSGRQFSNSRSEMNVSTLELGDSALYLCASINDAEETQYFGPGTRLLVL.

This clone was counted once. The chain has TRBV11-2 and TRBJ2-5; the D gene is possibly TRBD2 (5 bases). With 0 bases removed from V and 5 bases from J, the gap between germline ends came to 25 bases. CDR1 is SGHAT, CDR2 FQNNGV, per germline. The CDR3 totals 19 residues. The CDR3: CASSLDGLGLPVNSETQYF. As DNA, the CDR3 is TGTGCCAGCAGCTTAGATGGTTTAGGACTCCCTGTTAACTCGGAGACCCAGTACTTC.

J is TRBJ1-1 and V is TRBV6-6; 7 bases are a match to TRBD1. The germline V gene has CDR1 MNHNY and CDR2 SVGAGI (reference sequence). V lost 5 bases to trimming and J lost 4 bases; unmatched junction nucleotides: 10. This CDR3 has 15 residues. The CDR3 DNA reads TGTGCCAGCAGTCGACAGGGAGGACATGGCACTGAAGCTTTCTTT. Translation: CASSRQGGHGTEAFF.